Detailed here is one TCR beta chain. Its antigen is unknown. These data belong to a study of T cells expressing NK-cell markers. Study-wide background: Sequencing of TCR beta repertoires drew on sorted CD3+CD56+NKG2C+, CD3+CD56+NKG2C- and CD3+CD56-NKG2C+ T cells. Study conclusions and caveats: Among four donors, these clonotypes also ranked first in the CD3+CD56-NKG2C+ fraction.

For TCR beta, cDNA was produced by 5'RACE template switching with UMIs. TCRdb re-called the 5' RACE reads and gives one entry per CDR3 protein, without DNA. Reported are 500,000 to 700,000 distinct CDR3 sequences; the ten largest clones contain 3% to 4.5%. The CDR3 is 20 amino acids. Germline assignment: CDR1 SGHTA and CDR2 FQGTGA. Sequenced sample: blood T cells: a sorted CD56 or NKG2C T cell subset, CD4+ or CD8+ T cells, or bulk PBMC T cells (not recorded which). The J gene is TRBJ2-3, the V gene TRBV7-3; TCRdb returns TRBD2, unconfirmable since there is no DNA. The sequence was collected from a man aged 18 to 29 in good health. CDR3 sequence reads: CASSRNRGASGRSGTDTQYF.